Presented here are 14 T cell receptor beta chains from one specimen sequenced in a study of vaccination effects on CD4 cells after COVID-19. Their recognized antigens are unknown. Expansion of antigen-specific CD4+ T cells with viral peptide pools was carried out by the ViraFEST assay before sequencing. The authors isolated CD4+ T cells after about eleven days of culture. Participants were vaccinated with two doses of either the BNT162b2 or mRNA-1273 vaccine. Produced via immunoSEQ multiplex PCR; TCRdb's table is partial and in-frame only. Found here are about 29,000 clones, under 85% of them singletons; the top ten hold about a sixth. Source: CD4+ T cells from PBMCs cultured with HCoV-OC43 spike peptides, taken after COVID-19 vaccination. Regarding subset: HCoV-OC43 spike overlapping peptide pool stimulation. These receptors were taken from a human donor who received a COVID-19 vaccine.

The V call is TRBV5-1, the J call TRBJ1-2; D is unresolved. Germline values: CDR1 SGHRS, CDR2 YFSETQ. The V end was cut by 4 bases, the J end by 3 bases, with 10 bases between. This CDR3 comprises 13 residues. This CDR3 is CASSRTEDYGYTF. CDR3 nucleotide sequence: TGCGCCAGCAGCCGGACGGAGGACTATGGCTACACCTTC.

The chain is built from TRBV7-9 and TRBJ1-3; D is uncertain. Trimming removed 4 bases from V and 3 bases from J, with 13 bases in between. Germline assignment: CDR1 SEHNR and CDR2 FQNEAQ (reference sequence). The CDR3 has 15 amino acids. This chain's CDR3 is CASSYPGSFGNTIYF. As DNA, the CDR3 is TGTGCCAGCAGCTACCCAGGATCATTTGGAAACACCATATATTTT. The full variable domain, its missing parts supplied by reference TRBV7-9 and TRBJ1-3, is DTGVSQNPRHKITKRGQNVTFRCDPISEHNRLYWYRQTLGQGPEFLTYFQNEAQLEKSRLLSDRFSAERPKGSFSTLEIQRTEQGDSAMYLCASSYPGSFGNTIYFGEGSWLTVV.

V and J are TRBV6-5 and TRBJ1-1; D gene unclear. Trimming took off 3 bases at V and 1 base at J, with 15 bases between the two ends. Looked up from germline, CDR1 is MNHEY and CDR2 is SVGAGI. The CDR3 loop spans 16 amino acids. CDR3 in DNA: TGTGCCAGCAGTTATAGGTATACCGGGAAGAACACTGAAGCTTTCTTT. Protein sequence: CASSYRYTGKNTEAFF.

The V gene is TRBV3-1 (or the pseudogene TRBV3-2), the J gene TRBJ2-7, with D tentatively TRBD1 or TRBD2 (5 bases each). V gave up 1 base and J gave up 6 bases, with 7 bases separating them. The germline V gene has CDR1 LGHDT and CDR2 YNNKEL (reference sequence). The CDR3 has 12 residues. The CDR3 nucleotides are TGTGCCAGCAGCCAAGCTGGGGGCGAGCAGTACTTC. Amino acid sequence: CASSQAGGEQYF.

CDR3 DNA: TGTGCCAGCAGTCAACGTCCAAATGGGGGGGATTCACCCCTCCACTTT. It is translated as CASSQRPNGGDSPLHF. The chain employs TRBV5-5 and TRBJ1-6, with D tentatively TRBD1 (5 bases). Germline V lookup: CDR1 SGHKS, CDR2 YYEKEE (reference sequence). V lost 5 bases to trimming and J lost 8 bases, with 20 bases between them. This CDR3 has 16 amino acids.

The chain uses TRBV15 and TRBJ1-2; D is ambiguous. The CDR3 has 12 amino acids. Germline V CDR1 and CDR2: LNHNV, YYDKDF (reference sequence). The V and J ends lost 6 bases and 4 bases respectively, with 9 bases between them. This CDR3 reads CATSAYSYGYTF. CDR3 coding DNA: TGTGCCACCAGTGCGTACAGCTATGGCTACACCTTC.

The gene calls are TRBV29-1 and TRBJ1-1; 10 nucleotides align to TRBD1. This CDR3 has 13 residues. Germline CDR1 is SQVTM and CDR2 is ANQGSEA. V shed 7 bases and J 4 bases; nucleotides not matched to a gene: 6. The CDR3 spells CSARQGASTEAFF. The CDR3 region has the DNA TGCAGCGCCCGACAGGGGGCCAGCACTGAAGCTTTCTTT.

This chain uses TRBV21-1 with TRBJ2-1; TRBD2 is the table's D call and was not checked against the DNA. TRBV21-1 is a pseudogene. This CDR3 has 15 amino acids. The CDR3 here is CASSKLAGEYNEQFF. The CDR3 DNA reads TGTGCCAGCAGCAAACTAGCGGGAGAATACAATGAGCAGTTCTTC.

This chain uses TRBV3-1 (or the pseudogene TRBV3-2) with TRBJ1-5; D uncertain. V was shortened by 4 bases and J by 5 bases, with 9 bases between the two germline ends. The CDR3 contains 13 residues. The germline gives CDR1 LGHDT, CDR2 YNNKEL (reference sequence). In DNA form, the CDR3 reads TGTGCCAGCAGCCTGATGATTGATCAGCCCCAGCATTTT. Translating it yields CASSLMIDQPQHF.

The rearrangement uses TRBV5-8 and TRBJ2-7; TRBD1 or TRBD2 may be the D gene (5 bases each). Germline CDR1 reads SGHTS; CDR2 reads YDEGEE. The V gene lost 4 bases and the J gene lost 3 bases, with 11 bases spanning the gap. The CDR3 length is 13 residues. The CDR3 region is CASSRGPSYEQYF. DNA for the CDR3: TGTGCCAGCAGCCGGGGACCGAGCTACGAGCAGTACTTC.

The chain links TRBV2 to TRBJ2-2; D perhaps matches TRBD2 (6 bases). With 3 bases removed from V and 7 bases from J, the gap between germline ends came to 18 bases. Germline V gene data show CDR1 as SNHLY and CDR2 as FYNNEI. The CDR3 covers 16 residues. For the CDR3, the DNA is TGTGCCAGCAGTGAGCGGGACCCTGGGGCCTACGGGGAGCTGTTTTTT. Translation: CASSERDPGAYGELFF.

The chain combines TRBV5-1 with TRBJ1-1, with D possibly TRBD1 on 6 matching bases. V was clipped by 4 bases and J by 1 base, with 11 bases between them. The germline V gene has CDR1 SGHRS and CDR2 YFSETQ. The CDR3 covers 14 residues. The CDR3 region has the DNA TGCGCCAGCAGCACAGGGCAAGGGAACACTGAAGCTTTCTTT. Protein: CASSTGQGNTEAFF.

A few counts support this clone. V gene TRBV6-6 combines with J gene TRBJ2-1; TRBD2 matches 9 bases. CDR3 length equals 14 residues. The J segment lost 3 bases and the V segment lost 8 bases, leaving 5 bases of the junction unmatched. Germline values: CDR1 MNHNY, CDR2 SVGAGI (reference sequence). This CDR3 reads CASAIAGVYNEQFF. DNA of the CDR3: TGTGCCAGCGCCATAGCGGGAGTCTACAATGAGCAGTTCTTC.

The gene calls are TRBV5-1 and TRBJ2-5; D gene uncertain. The ends were cut back, 4 bases at V and 2 bases at J, with 9 bases in the middle. This CDR3 region has 13 residues. Germline lookup yields CDR1 SGHRS and CDR2 YFSETQ. Written as DNA, the CDR3 is TGCGCCAGCAGCGACCCCATTCAAGAGACCCAGTACTTC. This translates into CASSDPIQETQYF.